Shown below are 14 T cell receptor beta chains from a single sample sequenced in a study of a mutant IDH1 vaccine in newly diagnosed glioma. Time point indicated: baseline, week 1 (first vaccination visit). The treatment was: pre-vaccination baseline after standard-of-care therapy. Sequencing was performed with immunoSEQ multiplex PCR; in TCRdb, only in-frame clones are kept and a portion is missing. The data show 45,000 to 70,000 clones, with 80% to 95% seen just once and roughly 2.5% held by the top ten. The source was PBMCs, collected from a glioma patient treated with radiotherapy, temozolomide or both. The receptors shown here come from a man aged 45-65 years with glioma.

The rearrangement joins TRBV27 to TRBJ2-3, with D uncertain. V was trimmed by 5 bases and J by 4 bases, leaving 7 bases between them. The CDR3 contains 12 residues. CDR1 is MNHEY and CDR2 is SMNVEV in the germline V gene (reference sequence). This chain's CDR3 is CASSPGADTQYF. CDR3 DNA sequence: TGTGCCAGCAGTCCGGGCGCAGATACGCAGTATTTT.

This chain uses TRBV6-5 with TRBJ2-1; D might be TRBD1 or TRBD2, each matching 7 bases. Germline values: CDR1 MNHEY, CDR2 SVGAGI. CDR3 length: 15 residues. Trimming left V 7 bases short and J 4 bases short, with 17 bases between. This chain's CDR3 is CASTTSQGGYNEQFF. Written as DNA, the CDR3 is TGTGCCAGCACCACAAGTCAGGGGGGGTACAATGAGCAGTTCTTC.

The chain combines TRBV19 with TRBJ2-2, with a possible D match to TRBD1 (5 bases). The CDR3 length is 16 residues. Deletions cut 3 bases from V and 0 bases from J, with 11 bases between. Germline V gives CDR1 LNHDA, CDR2 SQIVND (reference sequence). Here the CDR3 reads CASSMRTGANTGELFF. In DNA form, the CDR3 reads TGTGCCAGTAGTATGCGCACAGGAGCGAACACCGGGGAGCTGTTTTTT. Full variable domain (missing parts from reference TRBV19 and TRBJ2-2): DGGITQSPKYLFRKEGQNVTLSCEQNLNHDAMYWYRQDPGQGLRLIYYSQIVNDFQKGDIAEGYSVSREKKESFPLTVTSAQKNPTAFYLCASSMRTGANTGELFFGEGSRLTVL.

The J gene is TRBJ2-7, the V gene TRBV28; D may be TRBD1 (6 bases). Germline loops: CDR1 MDHEN, CDR2 SYDVKM. V gave up 1 base and J gave up 5 bases, with 12 bases separating them. The CDR3 consists of 14 residues. The DNA for the CDR3 is TGTGCCAGCAGTTTATACACAGGGTTCCACGAGCAGTACTTC. This sequence encodes CASSLYTGFHEQYF. Full variable domain (rest looked up from reference TRBV28 and TRBJ2-7): DVKVTQSSRYLVKRTGEKVFLECVQDMDHENMFWYRQDPGLGLRLIYFSYDVKMKEKGDIPEGYSVSREKKERFSLILESASTNQTSMYLCASSLYTGFHEQYFGPGTRLTVT.

The J gene is TRBJ2-3, the V gene TRBV7-2; weak D call: TRBD2 (6 bases). CDR1 SGHTA and CDR2 FQGNSA come from the germline V gene. V lost 5 bases, J lost 12 bases, and 24 bases lay in between. CDR3 length: 15 residues. The CDR3 protein is CASSPGTRSSPPQYF. Here the CDR3 DNA reads TGTGCCAGCAGCCCAGGGACTCGCTCCTCCCCCCCCCAGTATTTT.

The rearrangement joins TRBV4-3 to TRBJ1-1; 8 nucleotides agree with TRBD1. The V gene end was trimmed by 1 base and the J gene end by 4 bases; junction bases not matched to a gene: 2. Germline loops: CDR1 LGHNA, CDR2 YSLEER. The CDR3 loop spans 14 amino acids. The CDR3 region is CASSQATGGTEAFF. The CDR3 nucleotides are TGCGCCAGCAGCCAAGCCACAGGGGGCACTGAAGCTTTCTTT.

This clone was observed a single time. The chain joins TRBV5-8 to TRBJ2-7; D not resolved. Germline V gene sequence: CDR1 SGHTS, CDR2 YDEGEE. CDR3 length: 15 amino acids. Trimming shortened V by 6 bases and J by 0 bases, and 16 bases separated the two germline ends. DNA of the CDR3: TGTGCCAGCACCCGCTTAACTGGCGTCTCCTACGAGCAGTACTTC. Residues: CASTRLTGVSYEQYF.

The chain has TRBV27 and TRBJ2-3; D remains unclear. The germline gives CDR1 MNHEY, CDR2 SMNVEV (reference sequence). The V gene lost 5 bases and the J gene lost 4 bases, with 13 bases spanning the gap. This CDR3 region has 14 residues. DNA for the CDR3: TGTGCCAGCAGTCCCCAAAGTTGGGCAGATACGCAGTATTTT. It specifies CASSPQSWADTQYF.

This clone was picked up one time. The chain recombines TRBV27 with TRBJ1-1; D possibly corresponds to TRBD1 (5 bases). The CDR3 extends over 14 amino acids. Germline CDR1 MNHEY, CDR2 SMNVEV (reference sequence). V was pared by 6 bases and J by 3 bases, with 14 bases between. The CDR3 is CASRRGPGYTEAFF. The CDR3, as DNA: TGTGCCAGCAGGAGAGGGCCAGGGTACACTGAAGCTTTCTTT.

The chain uses TRBV27 and TRBJ1-1, with D hard to call. Germline lookup yields CDR1 MNHEY and CDR2 SMNVEV (reference sequence). This CDR3 region has 14 residues. V dropped 2 bases and J dropped 4 bases, with 11 bases sitting between them. The CDR3 loop reads CASSLSADSTEAFF. The CDR3 coding sequence is TGTGCCAGCAGTTTAAGCGCAGACTCCACTGAAGCTTTCTTT.

The V and J genes are TRBV6-6 and TRBJ2-7; D may be TRBD1 or TRBD2 (5 bases each). V lost 2 bases to trimming and J lost 5 bases, with 10 bases between them. There are 13 residues in the CDR3. Per germline, CDR1 MNHNY and CDR2 SVGAGI (reference sequence). CDR3 residues: CASSYGTADEQYF. CDR3 sequence (DNA): TGTGCCAGCAGTTACGGGACGGCTGACGAGCAGTACTTC.

CDR3: CASSLVKGTGETQYF. The CDR3 bases are TGTGCCAGCAGCTTAGTTAAGGGGACGGGAGAGACCCAGTACTTC. This chain connects TRBV7-2 to TRBJ2-5, with D perhaps matching TRBD1 or TRBD2 (5 bases each). This CDR3 is 15 amino acids long. Looked up from germline, CDR1 is SGHTA and CDR2 is FQGNSA. Trimming cost V 1 base and J 4 bases, with 13 bases left between them.

The chain has TRBV20-1 and TRBJ1-1; D not resolved. V was trimmed by 6 bases and J by 6 bases, leaving 11 bases between them. The CDR3 runs 11 residues. Germline lookup yields CDR1 DFQATT and CDR2 SNEGSKA (reference sequence). As DNA, the CDR3 is TGCAGTGCCCGACACCCGCCTGAAGCTTTCTTT. Its protein is CSARHPPEAFF.

The chain has TRBV6-1 and TRBJ2-5; D possibly corresponds to TRBD2 (6 bases). V was cut by 6 bases and J by 4 bases, with 15 bases left in between. The CDR3 runs to 14 residues. CDR1 is MNHNS and CDR2 is SASEGT in the germline V gene. In nucleotides, the CDR3 is TGTGCCAGCAGGGAAAAGGCGCGGGGAGAGACCCAGTACTTC. Translating it yields CASREKARGETQYF.